This T cell receptor beta chain was documented in a study of blood T cell repertoires in COVID-19. The CDR3 runs 13 residues. Per germline, CDR1 LNHNV and CDR2 YYDKDF (reference sequence). The V gene lost 8 bases and the J gene lost 5 bases, with 15 bases spanning the gap. Original methodology: It was from reference gene primer amplification that nucleated cell counts were estimated. Assay: immunoSEQ multiplex PCR; the TCRdb copy retains only in-frame clones and omits some. That table gives V, J and clone size, and the DNA gave D and trimming. The sample carries about 300,000 clones, about 90% recorded once. In Seattle, patients joined the study during active infection and were tracked longitudinally.

This chain uses TRBV15 with TRBJ1-2; no clear D. This clonotype originated in a woman aged 45 to 65 with COVID-19, enrolled during active disease. The specimen sequenced was peripheral blood. The CDR3 DNA reads TGTGCCACCGGAGAAGGAGCTGGTTATGGCTACACCTTC. Protein sequence: CATGEGAGYGYTF.